This T cell receptor beta chain was recorded in a study of blood T cell repertoires in COVID-19. Background on the study: Whether acute or convalescent, the COVID-19 samples came from the United States, Italy and Spain.

This CDR3 is 18 amino acids long. V lost 1 base to trimming and J lost 0 bases, with 16 bases between them. Germline CDR1 MGHRA, CDR2 YSYEKL. Method: immunoSEQ multiplex PCR; TCRdb's copy keeps in-frame clones and lacks some. The sample consists of some 300,000 clones, about 88% of them appearing once. The origin of this receptor is a man aged 70-80 years with acute or convalescent COVID-19. The J gene is TRBJ2-1, the V gene TRBV4-1; D is unresolved. Sequencing was carried out using peripheral blood. The CDR3 here is CASSQVGRWRSSYNEQFF. For the CDR3, the DNA is TGCGCCAGCAGCCAAGTGGGTCGTTGGAGATCCTCCTACAATGAGCAGTTCTTC.